A single sample is the source of the 29 T cell receptor beta chains below, sequenced in a study of blood T cell repertoires in COVID-19. Sequencing used immunoSEQ multiplex PCR; TCRdb keeps in-frame clones, though not all of them. In the table there are 250,000 to 350,000 clones, approximately 86% of which are singletons. Material for sequencing was peripheral blood. The source of these receptors is a man aged 18 to 30 with active or convalescent COVID-19.

The chain links TRBV7-2 to TRBJ1-2, with 7 bases aligning to TRBD1. The CDR3 covers 15 residues. V shed 2 bases, J shed 0 bases, and the junction held 3 bases outside the gene matches. Looked up from germline, CDR1 is SGHTA and CDR2 is FQGNSA. CDR3 nucleotide sequence: TGTGCCAGCAGCTTATTGCAGGGGGCTAACTATGGCTACACCTTC. It codes for CASSLLQGANYGYTF.

The rearrangement links TRBV5-6 to TRBJ1-1, with D hard to call. This CDR3 spans 15 amino acids. The germline V and J ends were trimmed by 0 bases and 1 base, with 10 bases remaining between them. Per the germline V gene, CDR1 is SGHDT and CDR2 is YYEEEE. CDR3 DNA: TGTGCCAGCAGCTTGGCAATGGAGGGGAACACTGAAGCTTTCTTT. This sequence encodes CASSLAMEGNTEAFF. Full variable domain (remainder filled in from reference TRBV5-6 and TRBJ1-1): DAGVTQSPTHLIKTRGQQVTLRCSPKSGHDTVSWYQQALGQGPQFIFQYYEEEERQRGNFPDRFSGHQFPNYSSELNVNALLLGDSALYLCASSLAMEGNTEAFFGQGTRLTVV.

This chain's CDR3 is CASSLMVRTGSTDTQYF. CDR3 nucleotides: TGCGCCAGCAGCTTGATGGTGAGGACAGGGTCCACAGATACGCAGTATTTT. This rearrangement joins TRBV5-1 to TRBJ2-3; TRBD1 matches 8 bases. CDR1 and CDR2 (germline): SGHRS, YFSETQ. The CDR3 consists of 17 residues. Trimming removed 1 base from V and 2 bases from J; junction bases left unmatched: 9.

This chain joins TRBV28 and TRBJ2-3, with 10 positions matching TRBD2. The CDR3 contains 16 residues. Per germline, CDR1 MDHEN and CDR2 SYDVKM. V shed 5 bases and J 3 bases; nucleotides not matched to a gene: 8. CDR3 coding DNA: TGTGCCAGCAGTCGAGGACTAGCGGATATTACAGATACGCAGTATTTT. Protein sequence: CASSRGLADITDTQYF.

This chain joins TRBV19 and TRBJ2-7, with TRBD2 identical over 8 bases. The CDR3 has 14 amino acids. Germline V gene sequence: CDR1 LNHDA, CDR2 SQIVND (reference sequence). Trimming at V came to 1 base and at J to 4 bases, leaving 3 bases not matched to a gene. In DNA form, the CDR3 reads TGTGCCAGTAGTATAGTAAGCGGGAGTTACGAGCAGTACTTC. This sequence encodes CASSIVSGSYEQYF.

J is TRBJ2-3 and V is TRBV5-1; TRBD1 is a possible D gene (6 bases). The CDR3 runs 16 residues. Germline CDR1 SGHRS, CDR2 YFSETQ. Trimming removed 2 bases from V and 2 bases from J, with 15 bases in between. The chain's CDR3 is CASSFVQGLITDTQYF. In DNA form, the CDR3 reads TGCGCCAGCAGCTTTGTTCAGGGGCTTATCACAGATACGCAGTATTTT.

J is TRBJ2-7 and V is TRBV6-5, with 7 positions matching TRBD1. With V trimmed by 6 bases and J by 9 bases, 11 bases remained unmatched. The CDR3 spans 13 residues. Germline CDR1 and CDR2: MNHEY and SVGAGI. The CDR3 bases are TGTGCCAGCAGGGAGTGGACAGGTACGAGGCAGTACTTC. The encoded protein is CASREWTGTRQYF.

The chain couples TRBV24-1 to TRBJ1-2; D gene uncertain. Looked up from germline, CDR1 is KGHDR and CDR2 is SFDVKD. The CDR3 has 13 residues. The V end lost 7 bases, the J end lost 3 bases, and 11 bases lay between the germline ends. The CDR3 reads CATRGAGDYGYTF. Written as DNA, the CDR3 is TGTGCCACCAGGGGTGCGGGTGACTATGGCTACACCTTC.

This CDR3 reads CASTVTSGLLYNEQFF. As DNA, the CDR3 is TGCGCCAGCACCGTGACTAGCGGGCTTCTCTACAATGAGCAGTTCTTC. The rearrangement joins TRBV5-1 to TRBJ2-1; 10 nucleotides match TRBD2. There are 16 residues in the CDR3. The V and J ends lost 6 bases and 3 bases, in that order; junction bases with no gene match: 9. Germline CDR1 and CDR2: SGHRS and YFSETQ.

The chain recombines TRBV5-6 with TRBJ1-4, with D perhaps matching TRBD1 (5 bases). This CDR3 is built from 14 residues. The germline gives CDR1 SGHDT, CDR2 YYEEEE. With 4 bases removed from V and 7 bases from J, the gap between germline ends came to 14 bases. CDR3 sequence (DNA): TGTGCCAGCAGCGCGGGACGCTACCCTGAAAAACTGTTTTTT. Its translation is CASSAGRYPEKLFF.

The chain employs TRBV7-9 and TRBJ1-5; D call uncertain. V lost 3 bases and J 0 bases, leaving 6 bases between the germline ends. The CDR3 is 14 amino acids. CDR1 is SEHNR, CDR2 FQNEAQ, per germline (reference sequence). The CDR3 DNA reads as TGTGCCAGCAGCTTGACAAATAGCAATCAGCCCCAGCATTTT. Protein: CASSLTNSNQPQHF.

The chain employs TRBV24-1 and TRBJ2-1; unclear D gene. V dropped 3 bases and J dropped 6 bases, with 8 bases sitting between them. The CDR3 is 13 residues long. Looked up from germline, CDR1 is KGHDR and CDR2 is SFDVKD. The DNA of the CDR3 is TGTGCCACCAGTGATAGCCATTTCAATGAGCAGTTCTTC. This translates into CATSDSHFNEQFF.

The CDR3 sequence is CASRDSSYEQYF. The CDR3 DNA reads as TGTGCCAGCCGGGACTCCTCGTACGAGCAGTACTTC. J is TRBJ2-7 and V is TRBV7-9, with D perhaps matching TRBD2 (6 bases). This CDR3 is built from 12 residues. Germline loops: CDR1 SEHNR, CDR2 FQNEAQ (reference sequence). V shed 8 bases and J shed 4 bases, with 12 bases lying between them.

This chain links TRBV13 with TRBJ2-1; 13 bases match TRBD2. CDR1 and CDR2 from the germline V gene are PRHDT and FYEKMQ (reference sequence). Trimming cost V 4 bases and J 7 bases; bases outside gene matches: 10. This CDR3 comprises 17 residues. CDR3 amino acids: CASSYGTSGVGANEQFF. As DNA, the CDR3 is TGTGCCAGCAGCTACGGGACTAGCGGGGTGGGTGCTAATGAGCAGTTCTTC.

This chain links TRBV19 with TRBJ1-1; D gene unclear. Germline V CDR1 and CDR2: LNHDA, SQIVND (reference sequence). Trimming took off 6 bases at V and 2 bases at J, with 16 bases between the two ends. The CDR3 totals 15 residues. The CDR3 sequence: CASRETRHKNTEAFF. DNA of the CDR3: TGTGCCAGTAGAGAGACAAGACACAAAAACACTGAAGCTTTCTTT.

DNA of the CDR3: TGTGCCAGCCCTAAACCCGTCGGGGGGGAGACCCAGTACTTC. Its translation is CASPKPVGGETQYF. The chain carries TRBV6-5 and TRBJ2-5, with 7 bases fitting TRBD2. The V and J ends lost 8 bases and 5 bases, in that order; junction bases with no gene match: 11. This CDR3 is built from 14 residues. Germline V lookup: CDR1 MNHEY, CDR2 SVGAGI.

The rearrangement joins TRBV9 to TRBJ1-4, with a possible D match to TRBD1 (6 bases). With 2 bases removed from V and 8 bases from J, the gap between germline ends came to 16 bases. The V gene's germline CDR1 is SGDLS and CDR2 YYNGEE. The CDR3 length is 15 residues. The CDR3 loop is CASSVTGRIGEKLFF. CDR3 nucleotides: TGTGCCAGCAGCGTCACAGGGCGGATAGGGGAAAAACTGTTTTTT.

The chain uses TRBV28 and TRBJ2-5, with no clear D. The germline V and J ends were trimmed by 8 bases and 5 bases, with 3 bases remaining between them. The CDR3 extends over 9 amino acids. Germline V gene sequence: CDR1 MDHEN, CDR2 SYDVKM. CDR3 sequence (DNA): TGTGCCAGCCGGGAGACCCAGTACTTC. Its translation: CASRETQYF.

The chain is built from TRBV7-9 and TRBJ1-3, with D possibly matching TRBD1 (5 bases). CDR3 length: 14 amino acids. Per the germline V gene, CDR1 is SEHNR and CDR2 is FQNEAQ (reference sequence). Deletions cut 4 bases from V and 0 bases from J, with 7 bases between. This CDR3 is CASSSGFSGNTIYF. The CDR3 DNA reads TGTGCCAGCAGCTCAGGGTTCTCTGGAAACACCATATATTTT.

The chain uses TRBV15 and TRBJ2-1, with D possibly TRBD1 on 6 matching bases. CDR3 length: 15 residues. V was cut by 4 bases and J by 4 bases, with 14 bases left in between. The germline CDR1 and CDR2 sequences are LNHNV and YYDKDF (reference sequence). The CDR3 DNA sequence: TGTGCCACCAGCAACTACAGGGCGAATTACAATGAGCAGTTCTTC. This encodes CATSNYRANYNEQFF.

The chain couples TRBV18 to TRBJ2-3; D perhaps matches TRBD1 (6 bases). Germline V gives CDR1 KGHSH, CDR2 LQKENI. CDR3 length equals 16 residues. Between the trimmed V and J ends, which lost 3 bases and 0 bases, there was a span of 13 bases. The CDR3: CASSPPGTRSTDTQYF. The CDR3 region has the DNA TGTGCCAGCTCACCGCCCGGGACACGGAGCACAGATACGCAGTATTTT.

The rearrangement uses TRBV7-7 and TRBJ2-7; possibly TRBD2 for D (6 bases). The CDR3 consists of 13 residues. Trimming removed 4 bases from V and 4 bases from J, with 11 bases in between. Looked up from germline, CDR1 is SSHAT and CDR2 is FNYEAQ (reference sequence). The CDR3 reads CASSSRDSYEQYF. The CDR3 DNA reads as TGTGCCAGCAGCTCCCGGGACTCTTACGAGCAGTACTTC.

The rearrangement uses TRBV11-2 and TRBJ2-1, with 10 bases aligning to TRBD2. The J segment lost 7 bases and the V segment lost 3 bases, leaving 9 bases of the junction unmatched. Germline V CDR1 and CDR2: SGHAT, FQNNGV. The CDR3 covers 16 residues. CDR3 loop: CASSFTSGTGNNEQFF. In DNA form, the CDR3 reads TGTGCCAGCAGCTTCACTAGCGGGACGGGGAATAATGAGCAGTTCTTC.

This clone has only one observation. The genes are TRBV9 and TRBJ1-4; a weak D match, TRBD1 (6 bases). There are 15 residues in the CDR3. Trimming removed 3 bases at V and 3 bases at J, with 12 bases between. Looked up from germline, CDR1 is SGDLS and CDR2 is YYNGEE. CDR3 sequence reads: CASSAQGLANEKLFF. CDR3 coding DNA: TGTGCCAGCAGCGCACAGGGTCTCGCTAATGAAAAACTGTTTTTT.

The genes are TRBV4-1 and TRBJ1-6; TRBD1 might be the D (5 bases). Trimming pared 4 bases from V and 7 bases from J, leaving 14 bases between. Germline values: CDR1 MGHRA, CDR2 YSYEKL. CDR3 length: 15 amino acids. The CDR3 here is CASSRSPGENSPLHF. The DNA of the CDR3 is TGCGCCAGCAGCCGAAGCCCGGGGGAAAATTCACCCCTCCACTTT.

The chain has TRBV3-1 (or the pseudogene TRBV3-2) and TRBJ1-6; 10 bases match TRBD1. Germline V gene sequence: CDR1 LGHDT, CDR2 YNNKEL (reference sequence). The CDR3 loop spans 15 amino acids. V trimming: 1 base; J trimming: 10 bases; junction bases outside the gene matches: 4. In DNA, the CDR3 is TGTGCCAGCAGCCAAGTTGGACAGGGGGGATCACCCCTCCACTTT. Its translation: CASSQVGQGGSPLHF.

The chain joins TRBV5-4 to TRBJ2-5, with D perhaps TRBD2 (6 bases). The V end was cut by 1 base, the J end by 4 bases, with 8 bases between. Germline loops: CDR1 SGHNT, CDR2 YYREEE (reference sequence). The CDR3 extends over 13 amino acids. CDR3 nucleotide sequence: TGTGCCAGCAGCTTGCCGGGGGTAGAGACCCAGTACTTC. It encodes CASSLPGVETQYF.

This chain connects TRBV4-3 to TRBJ1-1, with D perhaps TRBD1 (5 bases). The CDR3 runs 14 residues. Trimming took 5 bases from V and 5 from J, leaving 15 bases between them. Germline loops: CDR1 LGHNA, CDR2 YSLEER. CDR3 protein: CASSIDSGPTEAFF. The CDR3 region has the DNA TGCGCCAGCAGCATAGACAGCGGGCCAACTGAAGCTTTCTTT.

V usage is TRBV7-9 and J usage is TRBJ2-2, with D possibly matching TRBD2 (5 bases). Trimming left V 2 bases short and J 1 base short, with 11 bases between. The CDR3 is 16 amino acids. The germline gives CDR1 SEHNR, CDR2 FQNEAQ (reference sequence). The CDR3 coding sequence is TGTGCCAGCAGCTTATTAGACGGGAAGAACACCGGGGAGCTGTTTTTT. The encoded protein is CASSLLDGKNTGELFF.